This T cell receptor beta chain is from a study of T cells in Graves' hyperthyroidism and ophthalmopathy. Findings of the study overall: Most clonotypes expanded in the thyroid (above 0.001) were also present in blood. A model using 13 V-J features told ophthalmopathy apart from stable hyperthyroidism.

Germline V gene lookup returns CDR1 SGHTA and CDR2 FQGNSA. The V gene end was trimmed by 5 bases and the J gene end by 9 bases; junction bases not matched to a gene: 7. The CDR3 loop spans 13 amino acids. The investigators amplified TCR beta CDR3 regions from RNA transcripts. The TCR CDR3 first-round RT-PCR relied on the HTBI primer set. TCRdb passed the multiplex PCR reads through MiXCR, listing each CDR3 protein once. The data show hundreds of thousands of distinct CDR3 sequences, with 30% to 40% seen just once and approximately 31% held by the top ten. In its sample, this clonotype was seen a few times. As yet, its antigen is unknown. Patients aged 18 to 65 had newly diagnosed hyperthyroidism of under 2 months' duration.

This chain uses TRBV7-2 with TRBJ1-1; 9 nucleotides align to TRBD1. Sequencing was performed on blood. This TCR derives from a woman aged 35 to 49 with Graves' hyperthyroidism. CDR3 sequence reads: CASSPGTGLQAFF. The CDR3 DNA sequence: TGTGCCAGCAGCCCGGGGACAGGGCTTCAAGCTTTCTTT.